This TCR beta chain was captured in a study of regulatory T cells in long-lasting Graves disease. As for time point: newly diagnosed GD, antithyroid drugs for less than 3 months. PBMC RNA served as the TCR library source. Under American Thyroid Association guidelines, Graves' disease was diagnosed. To make TCR beta libraries, researchers used iRepertoire HTBI primers and Arm-PCR of CDR3 regions. TCRdb independently ran MiXCR on the multiplex PCR reads; one entry per CDR3 protein. This sample has about 300,000 distinct CDR3 sequences, with more than 15% found just once. The sample holds many counts of this clonotype. The V and J ends lost 7 bases and 12 bases, in that order; junction bases with no gene match: 19. Germline V gene data show CDR1 as LGHDT and CDR2 as YNNKEL (reference sequence). This CDR3 region has 16 residues.

The material was peripheral blood mononuclear cells (PBMCs), obtained at new diagnosis, from a patient treated with antithyroid drugs. The chain recombines TRBV3-1 with TRBJ2-1; 9 bases are a match to TRBD2. The clonotype comes from a female donor with Graves disease. The CDR3 DNA reads TGTGCCAGCATATCAACTAGCGGGCTCCCTGGGAGCGGGCAGTTCTTC. Translating it yields CASISTSGLPGSGQFF.